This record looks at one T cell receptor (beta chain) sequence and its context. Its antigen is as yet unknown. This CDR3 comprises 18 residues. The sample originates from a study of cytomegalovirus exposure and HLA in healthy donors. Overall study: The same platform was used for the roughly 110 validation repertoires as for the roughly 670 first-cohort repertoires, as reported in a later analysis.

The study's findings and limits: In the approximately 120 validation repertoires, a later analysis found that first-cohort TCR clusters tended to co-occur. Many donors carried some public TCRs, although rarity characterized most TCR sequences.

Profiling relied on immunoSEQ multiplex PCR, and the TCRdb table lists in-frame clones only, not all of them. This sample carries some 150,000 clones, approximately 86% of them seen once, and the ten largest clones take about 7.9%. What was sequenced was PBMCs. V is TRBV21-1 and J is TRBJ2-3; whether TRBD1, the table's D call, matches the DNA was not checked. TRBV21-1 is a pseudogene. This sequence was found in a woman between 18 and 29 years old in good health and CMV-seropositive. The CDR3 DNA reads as TGTGCCAGCAGCAAATTTGTAGGCGGGACAGGGCTAGGGGATACGCAGTATTTT. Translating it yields CASSKFVGGTGLGDTQYF.